The clone carrying this T cell receptor (beta chain) has ten or more counts. Its antigen remains unidentified. TCRdb re-called the 5' RACE reads through MiXCR, storing one row per CDR3 protein. The sample includes some 140,000 distinct CDR3 sequences, 7% to 10% of them seen just once. The record originates from a study of CD8 T cells in ankylosing spondylitis. Study observations and caveats: Significantly higher representation of disease-linked clones was reported for matched ankylosing spondylitis synovial fluid.

This CDR3 has 14 residues. In germline, CDR1 is DFQATT, CDR2 SNEGSKA (reference sequence). V was trimmed by 4 bases and J by 3 bases, leaving 16 bases between them. The chain has TRBV20-1 and TRBJ2-7; tentatively, D is TRBD1 (6 bases). The receptor's source is a male donor with ankylosing spondylitis. Material for sequencing was synovial fluid, either unsorted or a sorted T cell fraction (not recorded which). CDR3 region: CSAISAGVGYEQYF. The DNA of the CDR3 is TGCAGTGCTATTTCGGCAGGGGTTGGCTACGAGCAGTACTTC.